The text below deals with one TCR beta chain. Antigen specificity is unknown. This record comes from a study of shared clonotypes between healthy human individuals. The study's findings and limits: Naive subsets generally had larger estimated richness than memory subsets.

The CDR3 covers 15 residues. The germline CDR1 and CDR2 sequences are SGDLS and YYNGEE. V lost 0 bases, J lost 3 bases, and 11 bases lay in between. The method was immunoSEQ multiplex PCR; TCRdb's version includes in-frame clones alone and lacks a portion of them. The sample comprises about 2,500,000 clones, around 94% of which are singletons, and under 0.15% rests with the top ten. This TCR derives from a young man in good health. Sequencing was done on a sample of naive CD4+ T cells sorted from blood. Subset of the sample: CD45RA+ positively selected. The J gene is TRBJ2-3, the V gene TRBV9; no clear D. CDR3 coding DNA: TGTGCCAGCAGCGTAGGGCTAGTTAGAACAGATACGCAGTATTTT. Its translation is CASSVGLVRTDTQYF.